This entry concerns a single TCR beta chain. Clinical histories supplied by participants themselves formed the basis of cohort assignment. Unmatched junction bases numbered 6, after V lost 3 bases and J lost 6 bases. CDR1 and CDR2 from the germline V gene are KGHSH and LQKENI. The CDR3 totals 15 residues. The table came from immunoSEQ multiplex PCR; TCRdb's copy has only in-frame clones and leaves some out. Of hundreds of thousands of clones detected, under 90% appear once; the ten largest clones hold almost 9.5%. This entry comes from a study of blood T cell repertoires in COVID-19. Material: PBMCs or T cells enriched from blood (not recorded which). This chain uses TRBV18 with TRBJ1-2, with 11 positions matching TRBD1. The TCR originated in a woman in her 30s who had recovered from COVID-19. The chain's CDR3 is CASSPGTGGTDGYTF. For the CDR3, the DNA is TGTGCCAGCTCACCCGGGACAGGGGGTACGGATGGCTACACCTTC.